The 30 T cell receptor beta chains presented below share a single source sample, sequenced in a study of CD8 T cell repertoires and HIV-1 epitope variants. Profiling relied on immunoSEQ multiplex PCR, and the TCRdb table lists in-frame clones only, not all of them. The sample lists under 100,000 clones, roughly 81% occurring once. Sequencing input: uncultured baseline CD8+ T cells from peripheral blood mononuclear cells (PBMCs). These receptors originate from a male donor with HIV.

The V and J genes are TRBV19 and TRBJ2-3; 7 bases map to TRBD1. Germline CDR1 and CDR2: LNHDA and SQIVND (reference sequence). Trimming took 10 bases from V and 10 from J; bases not matched to a gene: 8. CDR3 length: 11 amino acids. The CDR3 bases are TGTGCCACATTACAGGGGTTGGCGCAGTATTTT. Its translation: CATLQGLAQYF. The complete variable domain, with remaining parts taken from reference TRBV19 and TRBJ2-3, reads DGGITQSPKYLFRKEGQNVTLSCEQNLNHDAMYWYRQDPGQGLRLIYYSQIVNDFQKGDIAEGYSVSREKKESFPLTVTSAQKNPTAFYLCATLQGLAQYFGPGTRLTVL.

This clone was seen more than once but under ten times. The rearrangement joins TRBV9 to TRBJ1-4, with TRBD1 matching 7 bases. Germline assignment: CDR1 SGDLS and CDR2 YYNGEE. Germline trimming cut 2 bases from V and 8 bases from J; bases unmatched to any gene: 6. CDR3 size: 14 residues. The CDR3 DNA follows: TGTGCCAGCAGCGTCACAGGGGACGGCGAAAAACTGTTTTTT. Amino acids: CASSVTGDGEKLFF. The full variable domain, in which reference TRBV9 and TRBJ1-4 provide the parts outside the CDR3, is DSGVTQTPKHLITATGQRVTLRCSPRSGDLSVYWYQQSLDQGLQFLIQYYNGEERAKGNILERFSAQQFPDLHSELNLSSLELGDSALYFCASSVTGDGEKLFFGSGTQLSVL.

The chain employs TRBV4-2 and TRBJ2-6; TRBD1 or TRBD2 may be the D gene (5 bases each). V lost 4 bases and J lost 0, with 16 bases in between. There are 18 residues in the CDR3. CDR1 LGHNA and CDR2 YNFKEQ come from the germline V gene. The CDR3, as DNA: TGTGCCAGCAGCCCAGAGAGGGACCCTACCTCTGGGGCCAACGTCCTGACTTTC. Its translation is CASSPERDPTSGANVLTF.

This clone has only one observation. The chain's CDR3 is CASGFGGTAGGYTF. The CDR3 nucleotides are TGTGCTAGTGGTTTTGGGGGGACTGCTGGTGGCTACACCTTC. The V call is TRBV12-5, the J call TRBJ1-2, with D maybe TRBD1 (5 bases). The germline V and J ends were trimmed by 3 bases and 7 bases, with 15 bases remaining between them. This CDR3 is 14 amino acids long. Germline CDR1 and CDR2: LGHNT and FRNRAP.

This clone has a handful of counts. This chain connects TRBV6-5 to TRBJ2-1; 10 bases line up with TRBD2. Germline assignment: CDR1 MNHEY and CDR2 SVGAGI. The trim removed 8 bases at V and 8 bases at J, leaving 12 bases unmatched. The CDR3 is 15 residues long. The CDR3 sequence is CASERGASGSHEQFF. The CDR3 DNA reads as TGTGCCAGCGAGAGAGGGGCTAGCGGGAGTCATGAGCAGTTCTTC.

The rearrangement joins TRBV7-6 to TRBJ2-1; D call uncertain. V lost 0 bases and J lost 8, with 2 bases in between. CDR1 is SGHVS, CDR2 FNYEAQ, per germline. The CDR3 has 11 amino acids. Here the CDR3 reads CASSLADEQFF. The CDR3 DNA sequence: TGTGCCAGCAGCTTAGCCGATGAGCAGTTCTTC.

The chain combines TRBV30 with TRBJ2-5; perhaps D is TRBD1 or TRBD2 (6 bases each). Per germline, CDR1 GTSNPN and CDR2 SVGIG (reference sequence). The CDR3 is 15 amino acids. V was clipped by 4 bases and J by 2 bases, with 17 bases between them. CDR3 bases: TGTGCCTGGACCTTTAATGGGGGGCAGCAAGAGACCCAGTACTTC. Translated, it gives CAWTFNGGQQETQYF.

The chain links TRBV10-3 to TRBJ2-3; 9 nucleotides agree with TRBD1. Trimming at V came to 10 bases and at J to 6 bases, leaving 11 bases not matched to a gene. The CDR3 is made up of 14 amino acids. Germline CDR1 is ENHRY and CDR2 is SYGVKD. The CDR3 region has the DNA TGTGCCACGACACAGGGGGCCGCCGGGGATACGCAGTATTTT. Protein product: CATTQGAAGDTQYF.

The chain has TRBV19 and TRBJ2-1; D is undetermined. CDR3 size: 14 residues. CDR1 is LNHDA and CDR2 is SQIVND in the germline V gene (reference sequence). The V end was cut by 5 bases, the J end by 0 bases, with 8 bases between. CDR3 bases: TGTGCCAGTAGTCTCGTGGGCTCCTACAATGAGCAGTTCTTC. This gives the protein CASSLVGSYNEQFF.

This clone was seen only once. This chain connects TRBV2 to TRBJ2-7, with D perhaps matching TRBD1 (6 bases). CDR3 size: 12 residues. Germline CDR1 and CDR2: SNHLY and FYNNEI. V was cut by 5 bases and J by 4 bases, with 9 bases left in between. CDR3 sequence: CASSIQGYEQYF. CDR3 bases: TGTGCCAGCAGTATACAGGGTTACGAGCAGTACTTC.

This clone was seen ten or more times. The CDR3 is CASSPWTDEDEKLFF. DNA for the CDR3: TGTGCCAGCAGTCCTTGGACAGATGAGGATGAAAAACTGTTTTTT. The chain combines TRBV27 with TRBJ1-4, with D perhaps matching TRBD1 (6 bases). The V end lost 5 bases, the J end lost 6 bases, and 16 bases lay between the germline ends. The CDR3 length is 15 residues. Looked up from germline, CDR1 is MNHEY and CDR2 is SMNVEV (reference sequence). Based on the CDR3 plus reference TRBV27 and TRBJ1-4, the full variable domain is EAQVTQNPRYLITVTGKKLTVTCSQNMNHEYMSWYRQDPGLGLRQIYYSMNVEVTDKGDVPEGYKVSRKEKRNFPLILESPSPNQTSLYFCASSPWTDEDEKLFFGSGTQLSVL.

Concerning this clone: The same CDR3 arises from other DNA sequences in this sample as well. The chain is built from TRBV11-3 and TRBJ2-1; 8 nucleotides align to TRBD2. The CDR3 has 14 amino acids. V lost 1 base to trimming and J lost 7 bases; unmatched junction nucleotides: 3. From germline, CDR1 is SGHNT and CDR2 YENEEA. The CDR3 sequence is CASSLAGGTNEQFF. CDR3 in DNA: TGTGCCAGCAGCTTAGCGGGAGGGACTAATGAGCAGTTCTTC.

V usage is TRBV19 and J usage is TRBJ1-5; no reliable D call. The CDR3 spans 14 residues. Germline CDR1 reads LNHDA; CDR2 reads SQIVND (reference sequence). The ends were cut back, 7 bases at V and 6 bases at J, with 16 bases in the middle. The CDR3 coding sequence is TGTGCCAGTAAGGTGGCCCTTAGAGGTCAGCCCCAGCATTTT. Translated, it gives CASKVALRGQPQHF.

J is TRBJ1-5 and V is TRBV28; tentative D call: TRBD1 (5 bases). The V end was cut by 5 bases, the J end by 4 bases, with 18 bases between. The CDR3 is made up of 16 amino acids. The germline V gene has CDR1 MDHEN and CDR2 SYDVKM. The CDR3 sequence: CASSPPRGDRNQPQHF. The CDR3 region has the DNA TGTGCCAGCAGTCCACCCCGGGGGGACCGGAATCAGCCCCAGCATTTT.

The CDR3 DNA reads as TGTGCCAGCAGCAAACGGAGTCCAGGGTTGGGCTACACCTTC. Translation: CASSKRSPGLGYTF. The genes are TRBV21-1 and TRBJ1-2; TRBD1 is the table's D call and was not checked against the DNA. TRBV21-1 is listed as a pseudogene. This CDR3 comprises 14 residues.

V and J are TRBV5-1 and TRBJ2-5; TRBD1 agrees at 7 bases. CDR1 is SGHRS, CDR2 YFSETQ, per germline. CDR3 length: 14 amino acids. Trimming cost V 1 base and J 5 bases; bases outside gene matches: 5. The CDR3 sequence: CASSLWDSTETQYF. The CDR3 DNA reads as TGCGCCAGCAGCTTGTGGGACAGTACGGAGACCCAGTACTTC.

J is TRBJ2-7 and V is TRBV7-8; TRBD1 matches at 8 bases. Germline V gene data show CDR1 as SGHVS and CDR2 as FQNEAQ. The V gene end was trimmed by 4 bases and the J gene end by 3 bases; junction bases not matched to a gene: 8. This CDR3 is 15 amino acids long. The CDR3 DNA reads TGTGCCAGCAGCTACTCAGGACAGGGCGACTACGAGCAGTACTTC. It translates to CASSYSGQGDYEQYF.

This chain links TRBV5-5 with TRBJ2-5; D remains ambiguous. The CDR3 spans 16 residues. V was clipped by 2 bases and J by 1 base, with 15 bases between them. Germline assignment: CDR1 SGHKS and CDR2 YYEKEE (reference sequence). This CDR3 reads CASSFNPVSSQETQYF. The CDR3 nucleotides are TGTGCCAGCAGCTTTAACCCGGTTTCCTCCCAAGAGACCCAGTACTTC.

The rearrangement uses TRBV4-1 and TRBJ2-7; 9 bases are shared with TRBD2. Trimming cost V 2 bases and J 0 bases; bases outside gene matches: 23. This CDR3 contains 22 residues. Germline V gene lookup returns CDR1 MGHRA and CDR2 YSYEKL. In nucleotides, the CDR3 is TGCGCCAGCAGCCAATTCACCGGGGCTAGCGGGGCCAGAAAGACACGCTCCTACGAGCAGTACTTC. Amino acids: CASSQFTGASGARKTRSYEQYF.

This sequence joins TRBV7-3 and TRBJ2-1; 8 nucleotides align to TRBD1. CDR3 length equals 14 residues. V gave up 9 bases and J gave up 8 bases; unmatched junction bases: 12. Germline CDR1 SGHTA, CDR2 FQGTGA. The CDR3 is CASTRGRLPDEQFF. The CDR3 nucleotides are TGTGCCAGTACCAGGGGGCGACTACCTGATGAGCAGTTCTTC. Full variable domain (remainder filled in from reference TRBV7-3 and TRBJ2-1): GAGVSQTPSNKVTEKGKYVELRCDPISGHTALYWYRQSLGQGPEFLIYFQGTGAADDSGLPNDRFFAVRPEGSVSTLKIQRTERGDSAVYLCASTRGRLPDEQFFGPGTRLTVL.

This clone turned up a few times. At one of its ends the junction is not consistent with the germline gene, which may arise from a read error. This sequence joins TRBV7-7 and TRBJ2-5; TRBD1 aligns across 7 bases. CDR1 and CDR2 from the germline V gene are SSHAT and FNYEAQ (reference sequence). The CDR3 loop spans 17 amino acids. The DNA of the CDR3 is TGTGCTAGCAGCTTAGGAGGTTTAGGGGGCAGACAAGAGACCCAGTACTTC. This gives the protein CASSLGGLGGRQETQYF.

V usage is TRBV19 and J usage is TRBJ2-2; D remains ambiguous. This CDR3 spans 15 amino acids. Germline-derived CDR1 and CDR2 are LNHDA and SQIVND (reference sequence). The V end lost 3 bases, the J end lost 3 bases, and 11 bases lay between the germline ends. The CDR3 region is CASSIQEKYTGELFF. In DNA form, the CDR3 reads TGTGCCAGTAGTATTCAGGAGAAATACACCGGGGAGCTGTTTTTT.

The chain is built from TRBV6-1 and TRBJ1-5; D is undetermined. The germline gives CDR1 MNHNS, CDR2 SASEGT. Trimming left V 5 bases short and J 6 bases short, with 14 bases between. The CDR3 is made up of 14 amino acids. Here the CDR3 reads CASSYDTPGQPQHF. The CDR3 coding sequence is TGTGCCAGCAGTTATGACACCCCGGGTCAGCCCCAGCATTTT.

J is TRBJ1-5 and V is TRBV6-5, with D uncertain. The germline V gene encodes CDR1 MNHEY and CDR2 SVGAGI. The CDR3 sequence is 13 residues long. V shed 10 bases and J shed 0 bases, with 10 bases lying between them. The CDR3 protein is CATRRVSNQPQHF. Here the CDR3 DNA reads TGTGCCACCAGGAGGGTTAGCAATCAGCCCCAGCATTTT.

V and J are TRBV4-1 and TRBJ2-3, with 7 bases aligning to TRBD1. The CDR3 length is 15 residues. J was trimmed by 2 bases and V by 3 bases; bases with no gene match: 5. Germline V lookup: CDR1 MGHRA, CDR2 YSYEKL. Written as DNA, the CDR3 is TGCGCCAGCAGCCACCAGACAGGGTTCACAGATACGCAGTATTTT. This sequence encodes CASSHQTGFTDTQYF.

The chain combines TRBV7-9 with TRBJ2-5; 7 bases map to TRBD2. Germline trimming cut 5 bases from V and 4 bases from J; bases unmatched to any gene: 10. This CDR3 contains 15 residues. The germline gives CDR1 SEHNR, CDR2 FQNEAQ (reference sequence). The CDR3 bases are TGTGCCAGCAGCCGTCCAGCGGGATTGGGAGAGACCCAGTACTTC. This encodes CASSRPAGLGETQYF.

The chain joins TRBV25-1 to TRBJ2-1; maybe TRBD2 (5 bases). This CDR3 is built from 15 residues. CDR1 is MGHDK, CDR2 SYGVNS, per germline. Trimming pared 6 bases from V and 4 bases from J, leaving 16 bases between. The CDR3 DNA reads TGTGCCAGCAGCTCATCATGGGAGAAATACAATGAGCAGTTCTTC. Protein product: CASSSSWEKYNEQFF.

This clone was seen a few times. The chain recombines TRBV5-1 with TRBJ2-1, with D possibly TRBD2 on 5 matching bases. Deletions cut 0 bases from V and 3 bases from J, with 7 bases between. The CDR3 totals 14 residues. CDR1 and CDR2 (germline): SGHRS, YFSETQ. The CDR3 here is CASSLGDYYNEQFF. The CDR3, as DNA: TGCGCCAGCAGCTTGGGAGACTACTACAATGAGCAGTTCTTC. Based on the CDR3 plus reference TRBV5-1 and TRBJ2-1, the full variable domain is KAGVTQTPRYLIKTRGQQVTLSCSPISGHRSVSWYQQTPGQGLQFLFEYFSETQRNKGNFPGRFSGRQFSNSRSEMNVSTLELGDSALYLCASSLGDYYNEQFFGPGTRLTVL.

J is TRBJ2-1 and V is TRBV28, with D uncertain. The V gene lost 10 bases and the J gene lost 8 bases, with 12 bases spanning the gap. The germline CDR1 and CDR2 sequences are MDHEN and SYDVKM. This CDR3 has 11 amino acids. The CDR3 is CATLDGYEQFF. The DNA for the CDR3 is TGTGCCACTTTAGATGGGTATGAGCAGTTCTTC.

The chain is built from TRBV7-2 and TRBJ2-5, with 7 nucleotides matching TRBD2. CDR3 size: 13 residues. Germline CDR1 reads SGHTA; CDR2 reads FQGNSA. The V segment lost 1 base and the J segment 6 bases; nucleotides outside the gene matches: 2. DNA of the CDR3: TGTGCCAGCAGCTTAGACGGGGGGAAGACCCAGTACTTC. Translating gives CASSLDGGKTQYF. Full variable domain (missing parts from reference TRBV7-2 and TRBJ2-5): GAGVSQSPSNKVTEKGKDVELRCDPISGHTALYWYRQSLGQGLEFLIYFQGNSAPDKSGLPSDRFSAERTGGSVSTLTIQRTQQEDSAVYLCASSLDGGKTQYFGPGTRLLVL.